This T cell receptor beta chain came from a study of beta chain features in type 1 diabetes. Expressed TCRB transcripts were sequenced after all isolated RNA was converted to cDNA. The protocol was immunoSEQ multiplex PCR, while the TCRdb copy is restricted to in-frame clones and leaves out a portion. The sample yields under 150,000 clones, about 7% seen once. This clone occurred a few times. The CDR3 spans 16 residues. V lost 3 bases and J lost 7, with 22 bases in between. Per the germline V gene, CDR1 is MNHEY and CDR2 is SMNVEV (reference sequence). Sequencing was carried out using central memory CD4+ T cells from blood. This clonotype was sampled from a woman aged 25 to 39 in good health. The gene calls are TRBV27 and TRBJ2-7, with no clear D. As DNA, the CDR3 is TGTGCCAGCAGTTTTTCTGGAGAGTCCGCCTGGTTGGAGCAGTACTTC. Translated: CASSFSGESAWLEQYF.